Below, one T cell receptor (beta chain) is given with its context. The same CDR3 arises from other DNA sequences in this sample as well. This sample is drawn from a study of blood T cell repertoires in COVID-19. Study-level background: Italy, Spain and the United States were the sources of the convalescent and acute COVID-19 samples.

Germline-derived CDR1 and CDR2 are SGHRS and YFSETQ. V dropped 0 bases and J dropped 1 base, with 7 bases sitting between them. The CDR3 is made up of 14 amino acids. The data were produced by immunoSEQ multiplex PCR, yet TCRdb's version contains in-frame clones alone and is incomplete. Of 450,000 to 500,000 clones listed, about nine tenths were seen once; the top ten hold 8% to 9.5%. This clonotype originated in a woman aged 55-75 years who had recovered from COVID-19. The genes are TRBV5-1 and TRBJ1-2; no clear D. Sample: PBMCs or T cells enriched from blood (not recorded which). Here the CDR3 reads CASSLDRGNYGYTF. The CDR3 DNA follows: TGCGCCAGCAGCTTGGATCGGGGTAACTATGGCTACACCTTC.